This TCR beta chain was found in a study of human T cells and chemical hapten exposure. In the study overall: For sensitization, 2% DPC was applied to a 2 cm by 2 cm patch of upper inner arm skin. Small volume differences among pooled libraries mainly caused per-sample TCR yield variation.

The study's findings and limits: Expanded TCRs grouped into significantly more large CDR3 similarity clusters than controls produced.

A note on this clonotype: Its antigen is not identified.

Time point defined: pre-sensitization, week 0. As to treatment: therapeutic diphenylcyclopropenone sensitization with weekly scalp DPC. Alopecia patients, 18 to 70 years old and DPC-suitable, served as donors. TCRdb re-called the RACE reads with MiXCR, one entry per CDR3 protein. The data hold some 330,000 distinct CDR3 sequences, with over 5% observed a single time. V lost 5 bases, J lost 6 bases, and 5 bases stayed unmatched. The CDR3 sequence is 14 residues long. The germline CDR1 and CDR2 sequences are SNHLY and FYNNEI. The sequence came from a young woman with alopecia areata. Some clones in this sample may be carry-over from other donors' samples. The sequencing here drew on whole blood, taken in connection with sensitization to the hapten diphenylcyclopropenone (DPC). This chain connects TRBV2 to TRBJ2-1, with 9 bases matching TRBD1. The CDR3 bases are TGTGCCAGCAGTACAGGGGGCGCATTCAATGAGCAGTTCTTC. Protein: CASSTGGAFNEQFF.